There are many counts of the clone carrying this T cell receptor beta chain. Its antigen is currently unknown. This sample is drawn from a study of post-analysis software for immune sequencing data. Germline V lookup: CDR1 SQVTM, CDR2 ANQGSEA. V lost 2 bases, J lost 6 bases, and 4 bases lay in between. This CDR3 comprises 11 residues. The study's findings and limits: Five or six TRBV segments, TRBV5-6, TRBV5-1 and TRBV20-1 among them, were found more frequent in patients than controls.

Built from TCR beta cDNA, the libraries had unique molecular identifiers in them. Each CDR3 protein is one row after TCRdb ran MiXCR on the PCR reads. The sample lists roughly 540,000 distinct CDR3 sequences; 30% to 40% were seen once. Source material: blood. The J gene is TRBJ1-4, the V gene TRBV29-1; D is unclear. The sequence was obtained from a girl under 18 with multiple sclerosis. This CDR3 reads CSVESYEKLFF. In DNA form, the CDR3 reads TGCAGCGTTGAATCGTATGAAAAACTGTTTTTT.